A single sample gave rise to the 18 T cell receptor beta chains below, sequenced in a study of blood T cell repertoires in COVID-19. Clones were sequenced by immunoSEQ multiplex PCR, and TCRdb holds only the in-frame ones, with some missing. Of 180,000 or so clones in the sample, roughly 88% were seen once. The sample comprised PBMCs or T cells enriched from blood (not recorded which). The receptors here all came from a woman aged 55-75 years who had recovered from COVID-19.

Here the CDR3 reads CASSPGAGGGFEQFF. In DNA, the CDR3 is TGTGCCAGCAGCCCCGGTGCAGGGGGCGGGTTTGAGCAGTTCTTC. The rearrangement joins TRBV11-3 to TRBJ2-1, with 8 bases identical to TRBD1. Germline CDR1 and CDR2: SGHNT and YENEEA. The CDR3 covers 15 residues. The J segment lost 9 bases and the V segment lost 5 bases, leaving 12 bases of the junction unmatched.

This chain uses TRBV19 with TRBJ1-2; 10 bases align to TRBD1. With 1 base clipped from V and 4 bases from J, the junction kept 3 bases outside the gene matches. This CDR3 region has 15 residues. Germline V gene sequence: CDR1 LNHDA, CDR2 SQIVND (reference sequence). The CDR3 DNA reads as TGTGCCAGTAGTATAGGACAGGGGGCTGGCTATGGCTACACCTTC. This sequence encodes CASSIGQGAGYGYTF.

This chain uses TRBV27 with TRBJ1-6; 10 nucleotides match TRBD1. The CDR3 totals 18 residues. Unmatched junction bases numbered 9, after V lost 6 bases and J lost 1 base. Germline CDR1 MNHEY, CDR2 SMNVEV (reference sequence). Here the CDR3 reads CASRLTPGQGSYNSPLHF. CDR3 DNA: TGTGCCAGCAGGTTAACGCCGGGACAGGGGTCCTATAATTCACCCCTCCACTTT.

The chain combines TRBV4-2 with TRBJ2-3, with 7 bases lining up with TRBD1. The length of the CDR3 is 15 residues. Germline V gives CDR1 LGHNA, CDR2 YNFKEQ. Losses at the gene ends were 0 bases for V and 4 bases for J; bases not matched to a gene: 4. CDR3 coding DNA: TGTGCCAGCAGCCAAGAACAGGGGCCCCCAGATACGCAGTATTTT. It translates to CASSQEQGPPDTQYF.

This clone has a handful of counts. The rearrangement joins TRBV27 to TRBJ1-1; 8 bases fit TRBD1. V lost 7 bases to trimming and J lost 1 base; unmatched junction nucleotides: 5. Germline V gives CDR1 MNHEY, CDR2 SMNVEV (reference sequence). This CDR3 has 14 residues. The CDR3 spells CASNRQGPNTEAFF. DNA of the CDR3: TGTGCCAGCAACCGACAGGGGCCGAACACTGAAGCTTTCTTT.

The gene calls are TRBV3-1 (or the pseudogene TRBV3-2) and TRBJ2-3, with 14 bases that match TRBD2. CDR1 is LGHDT and CDR2 is YNNKEL in the germline V gene (reference sequence). The CDR3 sequence is 16 residues long. J gave up 4 bases and V 3 bases, and 3 bases lay outside the gene matches. The CDR3 protein is CASSHGLAGGADTQYF. Here the CDR3 DNA reads TGTGCCAGCAGCCACGGACTAGCGGGGGGCGCAGATACGCAGTATTTT.

This rearrangement joins TRBV9 to TRBJ2-1; 11 bases are a match to TRBD2. The germline CDR1 and CDR2 sequences are SGDLS and YYNGEE. Losses at the gene ends were 0 bases for V and 8 bases for J; bases not matched to a gene: 10. CDR3 length: 17 amino acids. In DNA form, the CDR3 reads TGTGCCAGCAGCGTAGGGGCCGGGACTAGCGGTTGGGATGAGCAGTTCTTC. As protein: CASSVGAGTSGWDEQFF.

V and J are TRBV18 and TRBJ1-1; D call uncertain. The CDR3 contains 14 residues. V was cut by 2 bases and J by 6 bases, with 13 bases left in between. The germline V gene has CDR1 KGHSH and CDR2 LQKENI. In nucleotides, the CDR3 is TGTGCCAGCTCACCAGGTGGTTCGAGGGCTGAAGCTTTCTTT. It translates to CASSPGGSRAEAFF.

The chain uses TRBV3-1 (or the pseudogene TRBV3-2) and TRBJ2-7; 9 bases match TRBD2. Germline CDR1 reads LGHDT; CDR2 reads YNNKEL (reference sequence). This CDR3 contains 16 residues. The V gene end was trimmed by 0 bases and the J gene end by 3 bases; junction bases not matched to a gene: 6. DNA for the CDR3: TGTGCCAGCAGCCAAGATCTCCTAGCGGGGAACTACGAGCAGTACTTC. This translates into CASSQDLLAGNYEQYF.

The genes are TRBV11-1 and TRBJ2-1, with TRBD2 matching over 13 bases. The CDR3 length is 16 residues. V was clipped by 5 bases and J by 7 bases; unmatched bases: 8. Germline CDR1 is SGHAT and CDR2 is FQDESV (reference sequence). In DNA form, the CDR3 reads TGTGCCAGCAGCATAACCGGGACTAGCGGGGTGAATGAGCAGTTCTTC. Its translation is CASSITGTSGVNEQFF.

As regards this clone: Sequence at one end of the junction differs from germline and may be a read error. The chain carries TRBV11-2 and TRBJ1-2, with D hard to call. This CDR3 region has 12 residues. Germline assignment: CDR1 SGHAT and CDR2 FQNNGV. CDR3 residues: CASSLDPRGYTF. The CDR3 DNA sequence: TGTGCCAGCAGCCTAGATCCGAGAGGCTACACCTTC.

The rearrangement joins TRBV10-3 to TRBJ2-1; 9 bases are shared with TRBD2. CDR3 length: 15 residues. Unmatched junction bases numbered 7, after V lost 3 bases and J lost 7 bases. CDR1 is ENHRY, CDR2 SYGVKD, per germline. CDR3 DNA sequence: TGTGCCATCAGTGACGGGGTAGCGGGGGTAAATGAGCAGTTCTTC. This sequence encodes CAISDGVAGVNEQFF.

This chain uses TRBV7-8 with TRBJ2-7; 8 bases are shared with TRBD1. Germline V gives CDR1 SGHVS, CDR2 FQNEAQ. V was clipped by 2 bases and J by 5 bases; unmatched bases: 11. The CDR3 loop spans 16 amino acids. CDR3 coding DNA: TGTGCCAGCAGCTTACCCAGGGGGCGCCTGAGAAACGAGCAGTACTTC. It translates to CASSLPRGRLRNEQYF.

V usage is TRBV20-1 and J usage is TRBJ2-3; the match to TRBD2 covers 10 bases. This CDR3 has 15 amino acids. V shed 3 bases and J 3 bases; nucleotides not matched to a gene: 6. The germline CDR1 and CDR2 sequences are DFQATT and SNEGSKA (reference sequence). CDR3 residues: CSASVLAGFTDTQYF. As DNA, the CDR3 is TGCAGTGCTAGTGTACTAGCGGGATTTACAGATACGCAGTATTTT.

The V gene is TRBV4-2, the J gene TRBJ1-2; 7 bases fit TRBD1. The V and J ends lost 1 base and 4 bases, in that order; junction bases with no gene match: 6. CDR3 size: 15 residues. Looked up from germline, CDR1 is LGHNA and CDR2 is YNFKEQ. The CDR3 region is CASSQGGQVTYGYTF. CDR3 in DNA: TGTGCCAGCAGCCAAGGCGGACAGGTTACCTATGGCTACACCTTC.

V and J are TRBV2 and TRBJ1-4; 12 bases line up with TRBD1. V shed 3 bases, J shed 11 bases, and the junction held 10 bases outside the gene matches. This CDR3 is 16 amino acids long. Germline V gene sequence: CDR1 SNHLY, CDR2 FYNNEI. The CDR3 DNA follows: TGTGCCAGCAGTGATGGGACAGGGGGCCTGAATCGGAAACTGTTTTTT. This translates into CASSDGTGGLNRKLFF.

Points on this clone: A read error may account for a junction end that differs from germline. The chain joins TRBV18 to TRBJ2-5; D might be TRBD1 (5 bases). CDR3 length: 16 amino acids. CDR1 KGHSH and CDR2 LQKENI come from the germline V gene. The CDR3 region is CASSPIIPDKPLHINF. Written as DNA, the CDR3 is TGTGCCAGCTCACCTATTATTCCGGACAAGCCCCTCCATATAAACTTC.

The CDR3 reads CVGSPYGGYGYTF. CDR3 sequence (DNA): TGTGTCGGAAGTCCTTACGGCGGCTATGGCTACACCTTC. The V gene is TRBV30, the J gene TRBJ1-2, with D unresolved. Germline lookup yields CDR1 GTSNPN and CDR2 SVGIG (reference sequence). This CDR3 comprises 13 residues.